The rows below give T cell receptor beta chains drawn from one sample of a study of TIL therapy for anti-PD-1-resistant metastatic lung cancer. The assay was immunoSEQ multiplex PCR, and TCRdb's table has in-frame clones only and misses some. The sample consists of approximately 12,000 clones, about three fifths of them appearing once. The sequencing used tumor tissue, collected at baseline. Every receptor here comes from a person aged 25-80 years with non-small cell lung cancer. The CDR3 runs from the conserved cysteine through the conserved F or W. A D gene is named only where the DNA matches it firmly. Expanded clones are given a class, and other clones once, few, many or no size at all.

cdr3_nt: TGTGCCAGCAGCCCCACCGGGACTAGTCGAAATGAGCAGTTCTTC
cdr3_aa: CASSPTGTSRNEQFF
v_call: TRBV7-9
j_call: TRBJ2-1
clone_size: NA
cdr3_length: 15
d_call: TRBD2

cdr3_nt: TGTGCCAGCAGCCGCGGACAGAGCTATGGCTACACCTTC
cdr3_aa: CASSRGQSYGYTF
v_call: TRBV12-3/TRBV12-4
j_call: TRBJ1-2
clone_size: NA
cdr3_length: 13
d_call: NA

cdr3_nt: TGTGCCAGCCTTTTGGGACAGGGCTACGAGCAGTACTTC
cdr3_aa: CASLLGQGYEQYF
v_call: TRBV6-5
j_call: TRBJ2-7
clone_size: NA
cdr3_length: 13
d_call: TRBD1

cdr3_nt: TGCGCCAGCAGCTCAGCCCCGGGCGGCTCTGGAAACACCATATATTTT
cdr3_aa: CASSSAPGGSGNTIYF
v_call: TRBV5-1
j_call: TRBJ1-3
clone_size: NA
cdr3_length: 16
d_call: NA

cdr3_nt: TGTGCCAGCAGCTTATACAGCGGAGTGACTACCGGGGAGCTGTTTTTT
cdr3_aa: CASSLYSGVTTGELFF
v_call: TRBV7-3
j_call: TRBJ2-2
clone_size: NA
cdr3_length: 16
d_call: NA

cdr3_nt: TGTGCCAGCTCACCTTCGACAGAAGAGACCCAGTACTTC
cdr3_aa: CASSPSTEETQYF
v_call: TRBV18
j_call: TRBJ2-5
clone_size: NA
cdr3_length: 13
d_call: NA

cdr3_nt: TGCGCCAGCACTTTAACTAGCGCCTCCTACAATGAGCAGTTCTTC
cdr3_aa: CASTLTSASYNEQFF
v_call: TRBV4-1
j_call: TRBJ2-1
clone_size: few
cdr3_length: 15
d_call: TRBD2

cdr3_nt: TGTGCCAGCAGCGTTTGGGGTGGAAACACCATATATTTT
cdr3_aa: CASSVWGGNTIYF
v_call: TRBV9
j_call: TRBJ1-3
clone_size: NA
cdr3_length: 13
d_call: NA

cdr3_nt: TGTGCCAGCAGCTTTGGCCCGGTGGTGGGTTCACCCCTCCACTTT
cdr3_aa: CASSFGPVVGSPLHF
v_call: TRBV5-5
j_call: TRBJ1-6
clone_size: NA
cdr3_length: 15
d_call: NA

cdr3_nt: TGCAGCGTTGAATGGGCAGGGTCGAACACCGGGGAGCTGTTTTTT
cdr3_aa: CSVEWAGSNTGELFF
v_call: TRBV29-1
j_call: TRBJ2-2
clone_size: NA
cdr3_length: 15
d_call: NA

cdr3_nt: TGTGCCAGCAGTTACACAACCGGGACAGGGCCACCTGGCTATGGCTACACCTTC
cdr3_aa: CASSYTTGTGPPGYGYTF
v_call: TRBV6-2/TRBV6-3
j_call: TRBJ1-2
clone_size: NA
cdr3_length: 18
d_call: TRBD1

cdr3_nt: TGTGCCAGCCGGGAGGGGTCCTACGAGCAGTACTTC
cdr3_aa: CASREGSYEQYF
v_call: TRBV7-9
j_call: TRBJ2-7
clone_size: medium-sized
cdr3_length: 12
d_call: TRBD2

cdr3_nt: TGTGCCAGCAGCAAATACGGACAGGGCGTCTTGGACTATGGCTACACCTTC
cdr3_aa: CASSKYGQGVLDYGYTF
v_call: TRBV21-1
j_call: TRBJ1-2
clone_size: NA
cdr3_length: 17
d_call: NA

cdr3_nt: TGTGCCAGCAGCTTAGATCCTTCAGGGTACTATGGCTACACCTTC
cdr3_aa: CASSLDPSGYYGYTF
v_call: TRBV11-2
j_call: TRBJ1-2
clone_size: NA
cdr3_length: 15
d_call: NA

cdr3_nt: TGTGCCAGCAGTCAAGACAGGGGCCGCCCCTCCTACAATGAGCAGTTCTTC
cdr3_aa: CASSQDRGRPSYNEQFF
v_call: TRBV2
j_call: TRBJ2-1
clone_size: NA
cdr3_length: 17
d_call: TRBD1

cdr3_nt: TGTGCCAGTAGTTCCGACAGGGGTCGGTCACTAGGAAACACCATATATTTT
cdr3_aa: CASSSDRGRSLGNTIYF
v_call: TRBV19
j_call: TRBJ1-3
clone_size: NA
cdr3_length: 17
d_call: TRBD1

cdr3_nt: TGTGCCAGCAGTTCTGCCAGGGGGAAGGTCCCCGAGCTGTTTTTT
cdr3_aa: CASSSARGKVPELFF
v_call: TRBV6-5
j_call: TRBJ2-2
clone_size: few
cdr3_length: 15
d_call: TRBD1

cdr3_nt: TGTGCCAGCAGTTTATCTGGGGCCAACGTCCTGACTTTC
cdr3_aa: CASSLSGANVLTF
v_call: TRBV28
j_call: TRBJ2-6
clone_size: NA
cdr3_length: 13
d_call: NA

cdr3_nt: TGTGCCAGCAGTTTATCCGGGGTCCCCCCCTACGAGCAGTACTTC
cdr3_aa: CASSLSGVPPYEQYF
v_call: TRBV27
j_call: TRBJ2-7
clone_size: NA
cdr3_length: 15
d_call: NA

cdr3_nt: TGTGCCAGCAGCTTATCCCCCCGAGGGGAGCAGTTCTTC
cdr3_aa: CASSLSPRGEQFF
v_call: TRBV11-1
j_call: TRBJ2-1
clone_size: NA
cdr3_length: 13
d_call: NA

cdr3_nt: TGTGCCAGCAGTGAAGTCCTAGCGGGGAGAAATGAGCAGTTCTTC
cdr3_aa: CASSEVLAGRNEQFF
v_call: TRBV2
j_call: TRBJ2-1
clone_size: few
cdr3_length: 15
d_call: TRBD2

cdr3_nt: TGTGCCAGCAGCGTGGACAGTTTAGGGGCCTATGGCTACACCTTC
cdr3_aa: CASSVDSLGAYGYTF
v_call: TRBV9
j_call: TRBJ1-2
clone_size: NA
cdr3_length: 15
d_call: NA

cdr3_nt: TGCGCCAGCAGCCAAGGTCTCCTGGGGGGCAATCAGCCCCAGCATTTT
cdr3_aa: CASSQGLLGGNQPQHF
v_call: TRBV4-1
j_call: TRBJ1-5
clone_size: NA
cdr3_length: 16
d_call: NA

cdr3_nt: TGCGCCAGCAGCTTGGTTCCGAGGAACACTGAAGCTTTCTTT
cdr3_aa: CASSLVPRNTEAFF
v_call: TRBV5-1
j_call: TRBJ1-1
clone_size: few
cdr3_length: 14
d_call: NA

cdr3_nt: TGTGCCAGCAGCCCCCGACAGGGACTAAGGTCACCCCTCCACTTT
cdr3_aa: CASSPRQGLRSPLHF
v_call: TRBV7-8
j_call: TRBJ1-6
clone_size: NA
cdr3_length: 15
d_call: TRBD1

cdr3_nt: TGTGCCAGCAGTAGTTTCAATCAGCCCCAGCATTTT
cdr3_aa: CASSSFNQPQHF
v_call: TRBV6-5
j_call: TRBJ1-5
clone_size: NA
cdr3_length: 12
d_call: NA

cdr3_nt: TGCAGTGCTAGGACGGTCTATGGCTACACCTTC
cdr3_aa: CSARTVYGYTF
v_call: TRBV20-1
j_call: TRBJ1-2
clone_size: NA
cdr3_length: 11
d_call: NA

cdr3_nt: TGTGCCAGTAGTATACAGGGGCAAAATCAGCCCCAGCATTTT
cdr3_aa: CASSIQGQNQPQHF
v_call: TRBV19
j_call: TRBJ1-5
clone_size: NA
cdr3_length: 14
d_call: NA

cdr3_nt: TGTGCCAGCAGCGTAGGCTCAAACTCCTACGAGCAGTACTTC
cdr3_aa: CASSVGSNSYEQYF
v_call: TRBV9
j_call: TRBJ2-7
clone_size: NA
cdr3_length: 14
d_call: NA

cdr3_nt: TGTGCCAGTCAGACAGGGATCAGCAATCAGCCCCAGCATTTT
cdr3_aa: CASQTGISNQPQHF
v_call: TRBV19
j_call: TRBJ1-5
clone_size: NA
cdr3_length: 14
d_call: TRBD1

cdr3_nt: TGTGCCAGCAGGGAAACTCAGACAGTTCCGAACTCCTACGAGCAGTACTTC
cdr3_aa: CASRETQTVPNSYEQYF
v_call: TRBV2
j_call: TRBJ2-7
clone_size: NA
cdr3_length: 17
d_call: NA

cdr3_nt: TGTGCCAGTAGGGAGTATCAACGTGAAGCTTTCTTT
cdr3_aa: CASREYQREAFF
v_call: TRBV19
j_call: TRBJ1-1
clone_size: few
cdr3_length: 12
d_call: NA

cdr3_nt: TGTGCCAGCAGTTACTCGAGGGAGAGCCACGAGCAGTACTTC
cdr3_aa: CASSYSRESHEQYF
v_call: TRBV6-5
j_call: TRBJ2-7
clone_size: NA
cdr3_length: 14
d_call: NA

cdr3_nt: TGTGCCAGCAGTACCGACAGGTCCTACGAGCAGTACTTC
cdr3_aa: CASSTDRSYEQYF
v_call: TRBV6-5
j_call: TRBJ2-7
clone_size: NA
cdr3_length: 13
d_call: NA

cdr3_nt: TGTGCCAGCAGTGAAGCGGAAGGGTTCTATGGCTACACCTTC
cdr3_aa: CASSEAEGFYGYTF
v_call: TRBV6-1
j_call: TRBJ1-2
clone_size: NA
cdr3_length: 14
d_call: NA

cdr3_nt: TGTGCCAGCAGCTCTCCTACCCGGGGTACGCAGTATTTT
cdr3_aa: CASSSPTRGTQYF
v_call: TRBV7-9
j_call: TRBJ2-3
clone_size: NA
cdr3_length: 13
d_call: NA

cdr3_nt: TGTGCCAGCAGTGGACAGGGGGCGAGTGGGGCCAACGTCCTGACTTTC
cdr3_aa: CASSGQGASGANVLTF
v_call: TRBV6-6
j_call: TRBJ2-6
clone_size: NA
cdr3_length: 16
d_call: TRBD1

cdr3_nt: TGTGCCTGGAGTGTACGGACCCTAAATTACAATGAGCAGTTCTTC
cdr3_aa: CAWSVRTLNYNEQFF
v_call: TRBV30
j_call: TRBJ2-1
clone_size: NA
cdr3_length: 15
d_call: NA

cdr3_nt: TGCGCCAGCAGCTTCACGGGGGGGTCCACAGATACGCAGTATTTT
cdr3_aa: CASSFTGGSTDTQYF
v_call: TRBV5-1
j_call: TRBJ2-3
clone_size: once
cdr3_length: 15
d_call: TRBD2

cdr3_nt: TGTGCCAGCAGTTTATCCCTCAGCTACGAGCAGTACTTC
cdr3_aa: CASSLSLSYEQYF
v_call: TRBV12-3/TRBV12-4
j_call: TRBJ2-7
clone_size: NA
cdr3_length: 13
d_call: NA

cdr3_nt: TGTGCCAGCAGTTACTCCGGGGCCGGGGAGCAGTACTTC
cdr3_aa: CASSYSGAGEQYF
v_call: TRBV6-5
j_call: TRBJ2-7
clone_size: once
cdr3_length: 13
d_call: NA

cdr3_nt: TGTGCCAGCGGACTCCGGGACAGGGCCTATGGCTACACCTTC
cdr3_aa: CASGLRDRAYGYTF
v_call: TRBV6-5
j_call: TRBJ1-2
clone_size: NA
cdr3_length: 14
d_call: TRBD1

cdr3_nt: TGTGCCAGCAGCCCCGGGGTGAACACTGAAGCTTTCTTT
cdr3_aa: CASSPGVNTEAFF
v_call: TRBV5-5
j_call: TRBJ1-1
clone_size: NA
cdr3_length: 13
d_call: NA

cdr3_nt: TGTGCCAGCAGCTTCATGAATCAGCCCCAGCATTTT
cdr3_aa: CASSFMNQPQHF
v_call: TRBV7-9
j_call: TRBJ1-5
clone_size: medium-sized
cdr3_length: 12
d_call: NA

cdr3_nt: TGTGCCAGCAGCACAACACGAACAGTCGACTCCTACAATGAGCAGTTCTTC
cdr3_aa: CASSTTRTVDSYNEQFF
v_call: TRBV11-2
j_call: TRBJ2-1
clone_size: NA
cdr3_length: 17
d_call: NA

cdr3_nt: TGTGCCATCAGTGACCCTGACAGGGAGGGCAATCAGCCCCAGCATTTT
cdr3_aa: CAISDPDREGNQPQHF
v_call: TRBV10-3
j_call: TRBJ1-5
clone_size: NA
cdr3_length: 16
d_call: TRBD1

cdr3_nt: TGCGCCAGCAGCTGGCTGGGACTCCTTTCTTACACAGATACGCAGTATTTT
cdr3_aa: CASSWLGLLSYTDTQYF
v_call: TRBV5-1
j_call: TRBJ2-3
clone_size: NA
cdr3_length: 17
d_call: NA

cdr3_nt: TGTGCCACCAGCAGTCATCAGCTCTCTGGGGCCAACGTCCTGACTTTC
cdr3_aa: CATSSHQLSGANVLTF
v_call: TRBV15
j_call: TRBJ2-6
clone_size: NA
cdr3_length: 16
d_call: NA

cdr3_nt: TGTGCCAGTAGGATGGCAGGGGGCAGCAATGAGCAGTTCTTC
cdr3_aa: CASRMAGGSNEQFF
v_call: TRBV19
j_call: TRBJ2-1
clone_size: once
cdr3_length: 14
d_call: TRBD1

cdr3_nt: TGTGCCAGCAGTCTAAAGGACGTACCCGAGCAGTTCTTC
cdr3_aa: CASSLKDVPEQFF
v_call: TRBV4-2
j_call: TRBJ2-1
clone_size: few
cdr3_length: 13
d_call: NA

cdr3_nt: TGTGCCAGCAGCGTAGGGCCGGAGACCCAGTACTTC
cdr3_aa: CASSVGPETQYF
v_call: TRBV9
j_call: TRBJ2-5
clone_size: NA
cdr3_length: 12
d_call: NA